This T cell receptor (beta chain) was found in a study of identical twins. Study-level findings and limits: Models came in too low on out-of-frame TCR alpha sharing in monozygotic twins. Cross-sectional statistics underpinned the conclusions; the same donors were not followed.

CDR1 and CDR2 from the germline V gene are LNHNV and YYDKDF (reference sequence). The V segment lost 3 bases and the J segment 4 bases; nucleotides outside the gene matches: 7. The CDR3 is 16 amino acids. Everyone who gave samples was a healthy Caucasian. As to this clonotype: Its target is unknown.

TCRdb re-called the 5' RACE reads with MiXCR, one entry per CDR3 protein. Of 700,000 to 950,000 distinct CDR3 sequences in the sample, roughly an eighth were seen once. This sample also belongs to another study, concerning yellow fever vaccine responses in identical twins.

This receptor was taken from a woman between 18 and 29 years old in good health. The J gene is TRBJ2-4, the V gene TRBV15, with 9 bases that match TRBD1. Sequencing used PBMCs. The CDR3 nucleotides are TGTGCCACCAGCAGTGTACAGGGGGCTCTTAAAAACATTCAGTACTTC. Translated, it gives CATSSVQGALKNIQYF.